These 14 T cell receptor beta chains were all obtained from the same sample, sequenced in a study of technical replicates of blood from several donors. Measured with immunoSEQ multiplex PCR; TCRdb has only the in-frame clones, and not every one. The sample has around 64,000 clones, 85% to 95% seen once. What was sequenced was PBMCs. The receptors come from a human donor in good health. Some clones in this sample may be carry-over from other donors' samples.

V gene TRBV7-9 combines with J gene TRBJ2-5; TRBD1 matches at 12 bases. The trim removed 5 bases at V and 5 bases at J, leaving 12 bases unmatched. Germline assignment: CDR1 SEHNR and CDR2 FQNEAQ (reference sequence). The CDR3 is 17 amino acids. The CDR3, as DNA: TGTGCCAGCAGCGTGGGTTCCGGGACAGGGGGCGGGGAGACCCAGTACTTC. Protein sequence: CASSVGSGTGGGETQYF.

This clone was seen a handful of times. The chain links TRBV27 to TRBJ1-6, with 9 bases aligning to TRBD1. V shed 3 bases, J shed 12 bases, and the junction held 3 bases outside the gene matches. Germline loops: CDR1 MNHEY, CDR2 SMNVEV (reference sequence). This CDR3 has 13 residues. Here the CDR3 DNA reads TGTGCCAGCAGTTTTGGACAGGGGCAACCCCTCCACTTT. As protein: CASSFGQGQPLHF.

CDR3 in amino acids: CASSLSAGVYGYTF. The CDR3 nucleotides read TGTGCCAGCAGCTTATCCGCGGGGGTCTATGGCTACACCTTC. The chain carries TRBV7-8 and TRBJ1-2; a weak D match, TRBD1 (5 bases). This CDR3 region has 14 residues. The germline V and J ends were trimmed by 2 bases and 4 bases, with 11 bases remaining between them. Germline V gene data show CDR1 as SGHVS and CDR2 as FQNEAQ.

The V and J genes are TRBV7-3 and TRBJ2-3; TRBD2 matches 8 bases. CDR1 is SGHTA and CDR2 is FQGTGA in the germline V gene. This CDR3 is 16 amino acids long. With 5 bases clipped from V and 2 bases from J, the junction kept 9 bases outside the gene matches. The chain's CDR3 is CASSIRVAGNTDTQYF. The CDR3 coding sequence is TGTGCCAGCAGCATCCGAGTAGCGGGAAACACAGATACGCAGTATTTT.

This chain links TRBV7-2 with TRBJ2-7; 7 bases line up with TRBD1. Germline CDR1 SGHTA, CDR2 FQGNSA. The CDR3 has 15 amino acids. J gave up 1 base and V 6 bases, and 9 bases lay outside the gene matches. The CDR3 coding sequence is TGTGCCAGCAGTCACCCCAGACAGGGATCCTACGAGCAGTACTTC. This encodes CASSHPRQGSYEQYF.

V gene TRBV19 combines with J gene TRBJ2-1, with 8 nucleotides matching TRBD2. This CDR3 is built from 16 residues. The V gene's germline CDR1 is LNHDA and CDR2 SQIVND (reference sequence). V shed 3 bases, J shed 5 bases, and the junction held 9 bases outside the gene matches. The chain's CDR3 is CASSIPSLAENNEQFF. CDR3 bases: TGTGCCAGTAGTATTCCCTCACTAGCGGAAAACAATGAGCAGTTCTTC.

This CDR3 reads CASSQTRDTQYF. DNA of the CDR3: TGCGCCAGCAGCCAAACAAGAGATACGCAGTATTTT. The V and J genes are TRBV4-1 and TRBJ2-3; D is undetermined. The germline gives CDR1 MGHRA, CDR2 YSYEKL. The CDR3 is 12 residues long. The V and J ends lost 2 bases and 5 bases respectively, with 5 bases between them.

This sequence joins TRBV6-1 and TRBJ2-5; D is perhaps TRBD2 (6 bases). Germline assignment: CDR1 MNHNS and CDR2 SASEGT. V gave up 6 bases and J gave up 5 bases, with 13 bases separating them. The CDR3 consists of 13 residues. The DNA of the CDR3 is TGTGCCAGCAGCCGACTAGTGGGGGAGACCCAGTACTTC. Its translation: CASSRLVGETQYF.

The chain combines TRBV7-7 with TRBJ2-5; 9 bases map to TRBD1. Germline CDR1 SSHAT, CDR2 FNYEAQ (reference sequence). V lost 3 bases and J lost 4; bases outside the gene matches: 15. The CDR3 length is 18 residues. CDR3 coding DNA: TGTGCCAGCAGCTTGGTGGGAACCGGGACAGGGAAGCGAGAGACCCAGTACTTC. Translated: CASSLVGTGTGKRETQYF.

The chain is built from TRBV7-2 and TRBJ2-4, with TRBD2 matching over 12 bases. After removal of 3 bases from V and 3 bases from J, the junction contained 6 bases not matched to a gene. The germline CDR1 and CDR2 sequences are SGHTA and FQGNSA. The CDR3 is 17 amino acids. CDR3 amino acids: CASSFASGGAGKNIQYF. For the CDR3, the DNA is TGTGCCAGCAGCTTCGCTAGCGGGGGGGCCGGCAAAAACATTCAGTACTTC.

The genes are TRBV6-6 and TRBJ1-6, with TRBD1 identical over 7 bases. This CDR3 is 15 amino acids long. Germline V lookup: CDR1 MNHNY, CDR2 SVGAGI (reference sequence). With V trimmed by 6 bases and J by 5 bases, 7 bases remained unmatched. For the CDR3, the DNA is TGTGCCAGCAGCCGAGGGGGCGGGGATAATTCACCCCTCCACTTT. Residues: CASSRGGGDNSPLHF.

The rearrangement links TRBV9 to TRBJ2-5, with D maybe TRBD2 (5 bases). CDR1 is SGDLS, CDR2 YYNGEE, per germline. CDR3 length: 14 residues. V was shortened by 4 bases and J by 4 bases, with 14 bases between the two germline ends. In nucleotides, the CDR3 is TGTGCCAGCAGCCGGGGTGGGGTCGGAGAGACCCAGTACTTC. Translation gives CASSRGGVGETQYF. The whole variable domain, remainder taken from reference TRBV9 and TRBJ2-5, is DSGVTQTPKHLITATGQRVTLRCSPRSGDLSVYWYQQSLDQGLQFLIQYYNGEERAKGNILERFSAQQFPDLHSELNLSSLELGDSALYFCASSRGGVGETQYFGPGTRLLVL.

The chain employs TRBV2 and TRBJ1-2; TRBD1 agrees at 7 bases. Germline values: CDR1 SNHLY, CDR2 FYNNEI. The CDR3 has 11 amino acids. The CDR3 reads CASVTGDGYTF. The CDR3 bases are TGTGCAAGCGTTACAGGGGACGGCTACACCTTC.

The V gene is TRBV9, the J gene TRBJ1-5; 9 positions agree with TRBD1. Per germline, CDR1 SGDLS and CDR2 YYNGEE. Losses at the gene ends were 4 bases for V and 4 bases for J; bases not matched to a gene: 6. This CDR3 contains 15 residues. CDR3 protein: CASSPLGTGNQPQHF. In DNA, the CDR3 is TGTGCCAGCAGCCCTCTTGGGACAGGGAATCAGCCCCAGCATTTT.